These 25 T cell receptor beta chains originate from one sample sequenced in a study of blood T cell repertoires in COVID-19. TCRdb keeps only in-frame clones here, not all; method: immunoSEQ multiplex PCR. The table lists roughly 200,000 clones, less than 90% of them singletons, with about 4% in the top ten. The specimen sequenced was PBMCs or T cells enriched from blood (not recorded which). The origin of the receptors is a woman between 25 and 40 years old who had been exposed to COVID-19.

This clone was recorded once. The genes are TRBV5-1 and TRBJ2-7; 7 nucleotides agree with TRBD1. Germline V gene lookup returns CDR1 SGHRS and CDR2 YFSETQ. V was pared by 0 bases and J by 7 bases, with 7 bases of the junction left unmatched. The CDR3 runs 14 residues. Here the CDR3 reads CASSLGDSLREQYF. In DNA, the CDR3 is TGCGCCAGCAGCTTGGGGGACAGTTTGCGGGAGCAGTACTTC. The full variable domain, rest sourced from reference TRBV5-1 and TRBJ2-7, is KAGVTQTPRYLIKTRGQQVTLSCSPISGHRSVSWYQQTPGQGLQFLFEYFSETQRNKGNFPGRFSGRQFSNSRSEMNVSTLELGDSALYLCASSLGDSLREQYFGPGTRLTVT.

This clone was counted between two and nine times. The chain carries TRBV13 and TRBJ1-2; the match to TRBD1 covers 9 bases. This CDR3 has 15 residues. The germline V gene has CDR1 PRHDT and CDR2 FYEKMQ (reference sequence). J lost 8 bases, V lost 5 bases, and 12 bases had no gene match. CDR3 amino acids: CASSPHPGQGKGYTF. CDR3 sequence (DNA): TGTGCCAGCAGCCCCCACCCCGGACAGGGGAAGGGCTACACCTTC.

This sequence joins TRBV19 and TRBJ2-3; 7 bases fit TRBD1. CDR3 length: 13 residues. V lost 6 bases and J lost 5; bases outside the gene matches: 5. Germline V gene lookup returns CDR1 LNHDA and CDR2 SQIVND (reference sequence). The CDR3 reads CASRDAGGDTQYF. In DNA form, the CDR3 reads TGTGCCAGTAGGGACGCAGGGGGAGATACGCAGTATTTT.

The V and J genes are TRBV11-2 and TRBJ1-6; TRBD1 agrees at 9 bases. Germline V gene lookup returns CDR1 SGHAT and CDR2 FQNNGV. Trimming cost V 7 bases and J 13 bases; bases outside gene matches: 17. The CDR3 is 16 amino acids. CDR3 sequence: CASTFGRTGVLFPLHF. As DNA, the CDR3 is TGTGCCAGCACCTTTGGCCGGACAGGGGTGCTCTTCCCCCTCCACTTT.

The genes are TRBV3-1 (or the pseudogene TRBV3-2) and TRBJ2-2; no definite D call. V dropped 0 bases and J dropped 5 bases, with 7 bases sitting between them. The CDR3 is 14 residues long. Germline CDR1 and CDR2: LGHDT and YNNKEL (reference sequence). The CDR3 reads CASSQDRSTGELFF. CDR3 DNA sequence: TGTGCCAGCAGCCAAGATCGGAGTACCGGGGAGCTGTTTTTT.

For the CDR3, the DNA is TGTGCCAGCAGTGCAAACAGGGCTCTCGATGAGCAGTTCTTC. Its translation is CASSANRALDEQFF. The chain has TRBV25-1 and TRBJ2-1, with D possibly TRBD1 on 6 matching bases. CDR1 MGHDK and CDR2 SYGVNS come from the germline V gene. Trimming took 4 bases from V and 8 from J, leaving 15 bases between them. CDR3 length: 14 amino acids.

The rearrangement uses TRBV5-1 and TRBJ2-7; the D gene is possibly TRBD1 (5 bases). V lost 0 bases to trimming and J lost 0 bases, with 13 bases between them. Germline V CDR1 and CDR2: SGHRS, YFSETQ. The CDR3 is made up of 16 amino acids. CDR3 sequence (DNA): TGCGCCAGCAGCTTGGGTGACAGTTTGGGCTCCTACGAGCAGTACTTC. Residues: CASSLGDSLGSYEQYF.

This rearrangement joins TRBV5-1 to TRBJ1-1, with D perhaps TRBD1 (5 bases). The CDR3 is 15 residues long. V was trimmed by 1 base and J by 1 base, leaving 11 bases between them. Germline V lookup: CDR1 SGHRS, CDR2 YFSETQ. CDR3 sequence: CASSLWVGGNTEAFF. The CDR3 region has the DNA TGCGCCAGCAGCTTGTGGGTCGGGGGGAACACTGAAGCTTTCTTT.

V and J are TRBV28 and TRBJ1-3; perhaps TRBD1 as D (5 bases). V gave up 10 bases and J gave up 2 bases, with 18 bases separating them. Looked up from germline, CDR1 is MDHEN and CDR2 is SYDVKM. This CDR3 spans 15 amino acids. The CDR3 DNA reads TGTGCCACCCTAAAAGGGGTATATGCTGGAAACACCATATATTTT. Translating it yields CATLKGVYAGNTIYF.

The chain employs TRBV10-1 and TRBJ2-7, with D tentatively TRBD1 (6 bases). V was cut by 6 bases and J by 4 bases, with 10 bases left in between. CDR1 is WNHNN, CDR2 SYGVQD, per germline (reference sequence). The CDR3 totals 12 residues. The CDR3 bases are TGCGCCAGCAGCGAAGGACAGTACGAGCAGTACTTC. Encoded protein: CASSEGQYEQYF.

The rearrangement uses TRBV5-6 and TRBJ2-7; D is perhaps TRBD1 (5 bases). The germline CDR1 and CDR2 sequences are SGHDT and YYEEEE. V gave up 5 bases and J gave up 0 bases, with 15 bases separating them. This CDR3 region has 15 residues. In DNA, the CDR3 is TGTGCCAGCAGATTTCGACAGAGACGCTCCTACGAGCAGTACTTC. This gives the protein CASRFRQRRSYEQYF.

The V call is TRBV5-1, the J call TRBJ1-1; D is ambiguous. Germline V lookup: CDR1 SGHRS, CDR2 YFSETQ. The CDR3 length is 11 residues. V lost 4 bases, J lost 4 bases, and 5 bases lay in between. CDR3 amino acids: CASSSATEAFF. The CDR3 nucleotides are TGCGCCAGCAGCAGCGCCACTGAAGCTTTCTTT.

The V and J genes are TRBV7-8 and TRBJ2-2; D possibly corresponds to TRBD2 (5 bases). Germline values: CDR1 SGHVS, CDR2 FQNEAQ. The germline V and J ends were trimmed by 5 bases and 4 bases, with 11 bases remaining between them. The CDR3 spans 14 residues. CDR3 sequence reads: CASSPGSRTGELFF. CDR3 in DNA: TGTGCCAGCAGCCCGGGATCCCGCACCGGGGAGCTGTTTTTT.

The rearrangement uses TRBV6-1 and TRBJ1-4; D not resolved. V lost 1 base to trimming and J lost 10 bases, with 10 bases between them. Germline V lookup: CDR1 MNHNS, CDR2 SASEGT. The CDR3 totals 13 residues. The CDR3 nucleotides read TGTGCCAGCAGTGAAGGCAGGAACGGAAAACTGTTTTTT. Encoded protein: CASSEGRNGKLFF.

The gene calls are TRBV11-2 and TRBJ1-4, with D possibly TRBD1 on 5 matching bases. The CDR3 runs 16 residues. The ends were cut back, 8 bases at V and 4 bases at J, with 20 bases in the middle. The V gene's germline CDR1 is SGHAT and CDR2 FQNNGV. The DNA for the CDR3 is TGTGCCAGCGGATACGGACGGGGGAGGAATAATGAAAAACTGTTTTTT. Translation gives CASGYGRGRNNEKLFF. Full variable domain (outside the CDR3, taken from reference TRBV11-2 and TRBJ1-4): EAGVAQSPRYKIIEKRQSVAFWCNPISGHATLYWYQQILGQGPKLLIQFQNNGVVDDSQLPKDRFSAERLKGVDSTLKIQPAKLEDSAVYLCASGYGRGRNNEKLFFGSGTQLSVL.

Concerning this clone: This specimen includes other DNA sequences encoding the same CDR3. V gene TRBV18 combines with J gene TRBJ1-6; TRBD1 matches 7 bases. The CDR3 has 14 residues. Looked up from germline, CDR1 is KGHSH and CDR2 is LQKENI. With V trimmed by 3 bases and J by 6 bases, 2 bases remained unmatched. CDR3 residues: CASSPRDSNSPLHF. The DNA of the CDR3 is TGTGCCAGCTCACCGAGGGACAGTAATTCACCCCTCCACTTT.

The chain couples TRBV7-3 to TRBJ2-2; TRBD1 is a possible D gene (7 bases). This CDR3 has 14 amino acids. From germline, CDR1 is SGHTA and CDR2 FQGTGA. The V end was cut by 5 bases, the J end by 13 bases, with 20 bases between. In DNA form, the CDR3 reads TGTGCCAGCAGCCCTCTTTCAGCAGGGGGGATGCTGTTTTTT. It yields the protein CASSPLSAGGMLFF.

The chain combines TRBV12-3 or TRBV12-4 with TRBJ2-1; possibly TRBD1 for D (6 bases). CDR3 length: 13 residues. V was shortened by 6 bases and J by 4 bases, with 10 bases between the two germline ends. The chain's CDR3 is CASRPTGYNEQFF. The DNA of the CDR3 is TGTGCCAGCAGGCCTACAGGGTACAATGAGCAGTTCTTC.

The rearrangement joins TRBV5-1 to TRBJ2-5; 9 positions match TRBD1. This CDR3 spans 18 amino acids. The trim removed 4 bases at V and 5 bases at J, leaving 18 bases unmatched. Per the germline V gene, CDR1 is SGHRS and CDR2 is YFSETQ. The CDR3 here is CASSPRPRTGVGRETQYF. CDR3 in DNA: TGCGCCAGCAGCCCACGACCCCGGACAGGGGTGGGACGGGAGACCCAGTACTTC.

This sequence joins TRBV18 and TRBJ1-2; 8 bases map to TRBD1. Germline V gene data show CDR1 as KGHSH and CDR2 as LQKENI. This CDR3 contains 12 residues. The V segment lost 4 bases and the J segment 8 bases; nucleotides outside the gene matches: 3. CDR3 in DNA: TGTGCCAGCTCACGGACAGGGAACGGCTACACCTTC. It yields the protein CASSRTGNGYTF.

The chain carries TRBV24-1 and TRBJ2-3, with a tentative D call TRBD1 (7 bases). There are 15 residues in the CDR3. Trimming left V 4 bases short and J 4 bases short, with 14 bases between. Germline CDR1 reads KGHDR; CDR2 reads SFDVKD. The CDR3 region is CATSEPTGRPDTQYF. CDR3 nucleotides: TGTGCCACCAGTGAGCCGACAGGGAGGCCAGATACGCAGTATTTT.

The genes are TRBV13 and TRBJ2-1, with 10 bases fitting TRBD2. The CDR3 runs to 12 residues. The V and J ends lost 5 bases and 10 bases, in that order; junction bases with no gene match: 2. Germline CDR1 PRHDT, CDR2 FYEKMQ (reference sequence). The CDR3 DNA follows: TGTGCCAGCAGCCAACTAGCGGGGGAGCAGTTCTTC. The encoded protein is CASSQLAGEQFF.

As to this clone: Within the sample, other DNA sequences also encode this same CDR3. The chain couples TRBV30 to TRBJ1-3; D ambiguous. The CDR3 runs to 13 residues. Deletions cut 0 bases from V and 1 base from J, with 4 bases between. Looked up from germline, CDR1 is GTSNPN and CDR2 is SVGIG (reference sequence). CDR3 sequence: CAWSVASGNTIYF. CDR3 DNA sequence: TGTGCCTGGAGTGTCGCGTCTGGAAACACCATATATTTT. Drawing the rest from reference TRBV30 and TRBJ1-3, the complete variable domain is SQTIHQWPATLVQPVGSPLSLECTVEGTSNPNLYWYRQAAGRGLQLLFYSVGIGQISSEVPQNLSASRPQDRQFILSSKKLLLSDSGFYLCAWSVASGNTIYFGEGSWLTVV.

This chain uses TRBV6-6 with TRBJ1-4, with D possibly being TRBD1 (6 bases). The length of the CDR3 is 13 residues. Per the germline V gene, CDR1 is MNHNY and CDR2 is SVGAGI (reference sequence). V was clipped by 5 bases and J by 5 bases, with 9 bases between them. Here the CDR3 reads CASSGQGNEKLFF. CDR3 coding DNA: TGTGCCAGCAGTGGGCAGGGGAATGAAAAACTGTTTTTT.

This clone was seen just once. This chain uses TRBV7-8 with TRBJ1-6, with 8 positions matching TRBD1. The V gene end was trimmed by 4 bases and the J gene end by 10 bases; junction bases not matched to a gene: 12. The CDR3 is 16 residues long. Per the germline V gene, CDR1 is SGHVS and CDR2 is FQNEAQ. CDR3 protein: CASSSRPTGANSPLHF. CDR3 nucleotides: TGTGCCAGCAGCTCAAGACCGACAGGGGCCAACTCACCCCTCCACTTT.